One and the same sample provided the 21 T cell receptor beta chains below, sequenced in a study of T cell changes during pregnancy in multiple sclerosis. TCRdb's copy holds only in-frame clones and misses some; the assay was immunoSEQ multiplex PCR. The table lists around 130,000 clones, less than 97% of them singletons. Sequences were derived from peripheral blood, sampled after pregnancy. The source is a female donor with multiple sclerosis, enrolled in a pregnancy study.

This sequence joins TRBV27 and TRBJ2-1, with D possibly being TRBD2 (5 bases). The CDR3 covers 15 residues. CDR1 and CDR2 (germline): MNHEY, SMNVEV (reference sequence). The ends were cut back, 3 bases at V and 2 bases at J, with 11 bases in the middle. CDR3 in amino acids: CASSLVSGAYNEQFF. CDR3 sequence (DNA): TGTGCCAGCAGTTTGGTGAGCGGAGCCTACAATGAGCAGTTCTTC.

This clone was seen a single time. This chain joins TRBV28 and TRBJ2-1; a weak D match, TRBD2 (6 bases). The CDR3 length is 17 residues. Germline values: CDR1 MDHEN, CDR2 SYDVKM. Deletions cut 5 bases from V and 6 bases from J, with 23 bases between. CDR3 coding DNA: TGTGCCAGCAGTCCCCTCGGGGGTCTAAAAACGGGCAATGAGCAGTTCTTC. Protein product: CASSPLGGLKTGNEQFF.

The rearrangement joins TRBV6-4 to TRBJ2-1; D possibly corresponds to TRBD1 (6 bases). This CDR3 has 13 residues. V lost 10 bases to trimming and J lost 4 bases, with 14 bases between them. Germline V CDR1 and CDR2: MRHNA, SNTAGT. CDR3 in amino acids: CATRGQRYNEQFF. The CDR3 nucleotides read TGTGCCACTCGTGGACAGAGATACAATGAGCAGTTCTTC.

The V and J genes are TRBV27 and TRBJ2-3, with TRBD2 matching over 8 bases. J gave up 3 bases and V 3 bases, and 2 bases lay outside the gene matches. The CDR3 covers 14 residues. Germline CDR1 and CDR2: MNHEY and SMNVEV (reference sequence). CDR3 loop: CASSFSGKTDTQYF. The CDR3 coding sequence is TGTGCCAGCAGTTTTAGCGGGAAAACAGATACGCAGTATTTT.

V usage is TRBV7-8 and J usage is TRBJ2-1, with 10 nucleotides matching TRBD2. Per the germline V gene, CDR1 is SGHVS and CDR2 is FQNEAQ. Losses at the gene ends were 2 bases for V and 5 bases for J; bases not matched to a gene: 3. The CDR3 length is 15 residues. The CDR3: CASSLTSGVNNEQFF. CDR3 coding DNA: TGTGCCAGCAGCTTAACTAGCGGGGTGAACAATGAGCAGTTCTTC.

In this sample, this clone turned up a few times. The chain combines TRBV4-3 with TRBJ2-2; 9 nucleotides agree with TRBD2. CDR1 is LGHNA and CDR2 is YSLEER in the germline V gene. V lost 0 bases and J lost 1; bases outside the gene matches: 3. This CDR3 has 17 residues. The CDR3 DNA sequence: TGCGCCAGCAGCCAAGACGTGACTAGCGGGAACACCGGGGAGCTGTTTTTT. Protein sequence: CASSQDVTSGNTGELFF.

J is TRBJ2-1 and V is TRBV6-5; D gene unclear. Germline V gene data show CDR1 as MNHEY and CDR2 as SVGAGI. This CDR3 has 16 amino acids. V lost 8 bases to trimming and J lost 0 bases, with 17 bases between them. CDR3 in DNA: TGTGCCAGCTGTTGTGGTAGCTCCAGCTCCTACAATGAGCAGTTCTTC. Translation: CASCCGSSSSYNEQFF.

CDR3 region: CATSTEMNTEAFF. In DNA, the CDR3 is TGTGCCACCTCGACAGAGATGAACACTGAAGCTTTCTTT. The chain joins TRBV27 to TRBJ1-1, with D perhaps TRBD1 (5 bases). Trimming shortened V by 10 bases and J by 0 bases, and 12 bases separated the two germline ends. This CDR3 contains 13 residues. Germline V gene sequence: CDR1 MNHEY, CDR2 SMNVEV (reference sequence).

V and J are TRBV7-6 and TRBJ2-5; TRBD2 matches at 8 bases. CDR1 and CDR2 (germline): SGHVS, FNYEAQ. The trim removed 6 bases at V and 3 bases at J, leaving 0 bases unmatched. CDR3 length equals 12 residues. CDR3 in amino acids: CASRGLEETQYF. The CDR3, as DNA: TGTGCCAGCAGGGGACTAGAAGAGACCCAGTACTTC.

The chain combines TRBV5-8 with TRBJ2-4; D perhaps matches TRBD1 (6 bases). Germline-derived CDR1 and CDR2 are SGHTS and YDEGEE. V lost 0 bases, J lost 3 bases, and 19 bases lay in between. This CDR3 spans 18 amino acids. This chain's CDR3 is CASSLVVMVGDIKNIQYF. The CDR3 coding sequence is TGTGCCAGCAGCTTGGTTGTTATGGTGGGGGACATCAAAAACATTCAGTACTTC.

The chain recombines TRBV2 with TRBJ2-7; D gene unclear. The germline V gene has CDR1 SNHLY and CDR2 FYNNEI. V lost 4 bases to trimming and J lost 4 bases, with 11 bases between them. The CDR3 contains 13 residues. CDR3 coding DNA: TGTGCCAGCAGTGCAAATAAGCCATACGAGCAGTACTTC. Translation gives CASSANKPYEQYF.

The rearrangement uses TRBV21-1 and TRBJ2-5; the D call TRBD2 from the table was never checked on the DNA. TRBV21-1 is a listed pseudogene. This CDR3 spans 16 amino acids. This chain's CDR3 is CASSKGGGRDQETQYF. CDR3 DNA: TGTGCCAGCAGCAAGGGAGGGGGACGGGACCAAGAGACCCAGTACTTC.

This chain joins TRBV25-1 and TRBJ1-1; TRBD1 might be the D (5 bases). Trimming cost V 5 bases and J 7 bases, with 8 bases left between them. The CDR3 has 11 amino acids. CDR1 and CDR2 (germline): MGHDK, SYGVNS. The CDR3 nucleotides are TGTGCCAGCAGTCAGGGATATGAAGCTTTCTTT. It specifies CASSQGYEAFF.

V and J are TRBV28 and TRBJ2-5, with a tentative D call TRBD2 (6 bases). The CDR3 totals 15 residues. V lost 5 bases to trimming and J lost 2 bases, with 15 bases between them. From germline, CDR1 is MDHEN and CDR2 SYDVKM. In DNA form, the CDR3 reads TGTGCCAGCAGTGGATGGACTATATCGCAAGAGACCCAGTACTTC. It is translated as CASSGWTISQETQYF.

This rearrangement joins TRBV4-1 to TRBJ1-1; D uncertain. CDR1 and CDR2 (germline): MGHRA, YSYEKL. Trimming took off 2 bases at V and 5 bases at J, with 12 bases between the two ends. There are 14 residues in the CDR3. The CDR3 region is CASSQQVLSTEAFF. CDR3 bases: TGCGCCAGCAGCCAACAGGTTCTGAGTACTGAAGCTTTCTTT.

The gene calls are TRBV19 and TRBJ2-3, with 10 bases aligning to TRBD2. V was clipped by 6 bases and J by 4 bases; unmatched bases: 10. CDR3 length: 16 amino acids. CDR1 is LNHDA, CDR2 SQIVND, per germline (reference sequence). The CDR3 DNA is TGTGCCAGTAGCCCTCTAGCGGGAGTCCGCTCAGATACGCAGTATTTT. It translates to CASSPLAGVRSDTQYF.

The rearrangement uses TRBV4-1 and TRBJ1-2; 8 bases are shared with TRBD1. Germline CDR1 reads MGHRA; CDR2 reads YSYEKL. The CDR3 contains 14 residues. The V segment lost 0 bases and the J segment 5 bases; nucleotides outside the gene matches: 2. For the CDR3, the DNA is TGCGCCAGCAGCCAAGAAGACAGGGGTTATGGCTACACCTTC. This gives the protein CASSQEDRGYGYTF.

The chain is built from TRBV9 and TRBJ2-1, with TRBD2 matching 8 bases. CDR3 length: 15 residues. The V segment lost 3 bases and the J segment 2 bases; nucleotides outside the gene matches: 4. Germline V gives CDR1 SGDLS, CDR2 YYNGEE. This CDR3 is CASSASGLAYNEQFF. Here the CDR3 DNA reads TGTGCCAGCAGCGCTAGCGGGCTTGCCTACAATGAGCAGTTCTTC.

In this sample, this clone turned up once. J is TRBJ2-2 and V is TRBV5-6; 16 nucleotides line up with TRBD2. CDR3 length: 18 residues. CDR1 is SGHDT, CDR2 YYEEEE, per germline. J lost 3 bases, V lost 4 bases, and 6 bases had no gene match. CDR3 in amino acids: CASSKGLAGGPDTGELFF. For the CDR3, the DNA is TGTGCCAGCAGCAAGGGACTAGCGGGAGGGCCAGACACCGGGGAGCTGTTTTTT.

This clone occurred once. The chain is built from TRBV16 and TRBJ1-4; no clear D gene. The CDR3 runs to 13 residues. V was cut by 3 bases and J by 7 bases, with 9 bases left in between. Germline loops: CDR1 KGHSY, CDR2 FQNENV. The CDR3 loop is CASSHFPGEKLFF. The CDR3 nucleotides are TGTGCCAGCAGCCACTTTCCCGGTGAAAAACTGTTTTTT.

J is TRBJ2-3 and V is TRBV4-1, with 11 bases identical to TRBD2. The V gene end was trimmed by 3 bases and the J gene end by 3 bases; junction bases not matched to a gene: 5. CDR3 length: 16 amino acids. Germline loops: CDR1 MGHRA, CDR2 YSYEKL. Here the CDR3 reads CASSQSSGRGTDTQYF. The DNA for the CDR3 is TGCGCCAGCAGCCAGAGTAGCGGGAGGGGTACAGATACGCAGTATTTT.